Presented here are 11 T cell receptor beta chains from one specimen sequenced in a study of CD8+ T cells in alopecia areata. Specified treatment: oral pan-JAK inhibitor, 5-10 mg twice daily. cDNA reverse transcribed from extracted RNA served as the sequencing template. Assay used: immunoSEQ multiplex PCR; TCRdb lists only in-frame clones, some missing. The repertoire includes hundreds of thousands of clones, roughly 66% of them detected once, and approximately 1.2% sits in the top ten. The sample consisted of CD4+ T cells sorted from blood, taken at week 44, from a patient treated with tofacitinib. These receptors all stem from a human donor with alopecia areata.

The chain uses TRBV2 and TRBJ2-7, with 8 bases fitting TRBD1. CDR1 and CDR2 (germline): SNHLY, FYNNEI. This CDR3 spans 12 amino acids. V lost 3 bases to trimming and J lost 6 bases; unmatched junction nucleotides: 1. The DNA of the CDR3 is TGTGCCAGCAGTGATACAGGGGGCGAGCAGTACTTC. Translating gives CASSDTGGEQYF. Full variable domain (outside the CDR3, taken from reference TRBV2 and TRBJ2-7): EPEVTQTPSHQVTQMGQEVILRCVPISNHLYFYWYRQILGQKVEFLVSFYNNEISEKSEIFDDQFSVERPDGSNFTLKIRSTKLEDSAMYFCASSDTGGEQYFGPGTRLTVT.

This rearrangement joins TRBV7-2 to TRBJ1-1; D perhaps matches TRBD1 (5 bases). The CDR3 length is 15 residues. Germline assignment: CDR1 SGHTA and CDR2 FQGNSA. The V end was cut by 3 bases, the J end by 2 bases, with 13 bases between. CDR3 sequence reads: CASSFDSVPNTEAFF. The CDR3 DNA is TGTGCCAGCAGCTTCGACAGTGTTCCCAACACTGAAGCTTTCTTT.

The V call is TRBV9, the J call TRBJ2-7, with 7 bases that match TRBD2. The CDR3 is 13 amino acids. In germline, CDR1 is SGDLS, CDR2 YYNGEE. The junction had 3 bases not matched to a gene; V was cut back by 0 bases and J by 6 bases. The CDR3 coding sequence is TGTGCCAGCAGCGTAGGGGGAGGGACCGAGCAGTACTTC. Its translation: CASSVGGGTEQYF.

The chain couples TRBV29-1 to TRBJ1-4; 7 bases are a match to TRBD1. The CDR3 has 14 residues. Unmatched junction bases numbered 11, after V lost 7 bases and J lost 6 bases. Germline CDR1 SQVTM, CDR2 ANQGSEA. CDR3 DNA: TGCAGCGCTTCGCGACCGGGACAGTATGAAAAACTGTTTTTT. This sequence encodes CSASRPGQYEKLFF.

This clone was recorded a few times. The rearrangement uses TRBV10-3 and TRBJ2-5; D is perhaps TRBD1 (5 bases). The V gene's germline CDR1 is ENHRY and CDR2 SYGVKD. The CDR3 loop spans 15 amino acids. V lost 0 bases to trimming and J lost 5 bases, with 13 bases between them. The CDR3 bases are TGTGCCATCAGTGAGTCGAGATCACAGGCGGAGACCCAGTACTTC. Translated: CAISESRSQAETQYF.

The CDR3: CASRENYEQYF. As DNA, the CDR3 is TGTGCCAGCAGGGAGAACTACGAGCAGTACTTC. The rearrangement joins TRBV6-6 to TRBJ2-7; the D is unclear. In germline, CDR1 is MNHNY, CDR2 SVGAGI (reference sequence). With 6 bases removed from V and 3 bases from J, the gap between germline ends came to 6 bases. This CDR3 is 11 amino acids long.

The J gene is TRBJ1-1, the V gene TRBV29-1; 8 nucleotides match TRBD1. V was clipped by 7 bases and J by 4 bases; unmatched bases: 5. CDR1 SQVTM and CDR2 ANQGSEA come from the germline V gene. CDR3 length equals 12 residues. For the CDR3, the DNA is TGCAGCGCCACTACAGGGGGCACTGAAGCTTTCTTT. Translated, it gives CSATTGGTEAFF.

The V gene is TRBV27, the J gene TRBJ2-7, with D perhaps TRBD1 or TRBD2 (5 bases each). V was shortened by 3 bases and J by 2 bases, with 8 bases between the two germline ends. CDR3 length: 13 amino acids. The germline gives CDR1 MNHEY, CDR2 SMNVEV (reference sequence). The CDR3 loop reads CASSLGVAYEQYF. In nucleotides, the CDR3 is TGTGCCAGCAGTTTGGGGGTGGCCTACGAGCAGTACTTC.

The V and J genes are TRBV29-1 and TRBJ2-1; 11 positions match TRBD2. CDR3 length: 14 residues. Germline trimming cut 7 bases from V and 6 bases from J; bases unmatched to any gene: 8. In germline, CDR1 is SQVTM, CDR2 ANQGSEA. CDR3 DNA: TGCAGCGGCGTAGCGGGGGGGCAAGGCAATGAGCAGTTCTTC. Its protein is CSGVAGGQGNEQFF.

On this clone: Mismatch with germline at one junction end may stem from a read error. CDR3 sequence reads: CASGLAGVLVGEQFF. In DNA form, the CDR3 reads TGTGCCAGCGGCTTAGCGGGGGTGCTGGTAGGTGAGCAGTTCTTC. The rearrangement joins TRBV11-1 to TRBJ2-1; 9 bases fit TRBD2. Germline lookup yields CDR1 SGHAT and CDR2 FQDESV (reference sequence). The CDR3 extends over 15 amino acids.

The rearrangement uses TRBV4-1 and TRBJ1-2, with no clear D. Trimming shortened V by 0 bases and J by 9 bases, and 11 bases separated the two germline ends. The CDR3 is made up of 13 amino acids. Germline V gene data show CDR1 as MGHRA and CDR2 as YSYEKL. Here the CDR3 reads CASSQEREGSYTF. The CDR3 nucleotides read TGCGCCAGCAGCCAAGAAAGGGAAGGGAGCTACACCTTC.